This T cell receptor (beta chain) was recorded in a study of T cells in Graves' hyperthyroidism and ophthalmopathy. Not enrolled were patients with uncontrolled infection, other autoimmune disease, pregnancy or lactation. The table lists this clonotype with many counts. What it binds is not known. RNA transcripts served as the template for amplifying TCR beta CDR3 regions. When the TCR CDR3 underwent first-round RT-PCR, the HTBI primer set was used. TCRdb independently ran MiXCR on the multiplex PCR reads; one entry per CDR3 protein. The sample records fewer than 350,000 distinct CDR3 sequences, roughly 13% being singletons. Study-wide findings and caveats: Among clonotypes expanded in thyroid above 0.001, most were also found in blood.

This receptor was taken from a young woman with Graves' hyperthyroidism that later progressed to Graves' ophthalmopathy. Sequencing input: blood.

CDR3 in amino acids: CSARSSEWTEAFF. The CDR3 bases are TGCAGTGCTAGATCATCAGAATGGACTGAAGCTTTCTTT. This chain uses TRBV20-1 with TRBJ1-1; D remains ambiguous. This CDR3 is built from 13 residues. CDR1 is DFQATT, CDR2 SNEGSKA, per germline (reference sequence). V was trimmed by 2 bases and J by 5 bases, leaving 12 bases between them.